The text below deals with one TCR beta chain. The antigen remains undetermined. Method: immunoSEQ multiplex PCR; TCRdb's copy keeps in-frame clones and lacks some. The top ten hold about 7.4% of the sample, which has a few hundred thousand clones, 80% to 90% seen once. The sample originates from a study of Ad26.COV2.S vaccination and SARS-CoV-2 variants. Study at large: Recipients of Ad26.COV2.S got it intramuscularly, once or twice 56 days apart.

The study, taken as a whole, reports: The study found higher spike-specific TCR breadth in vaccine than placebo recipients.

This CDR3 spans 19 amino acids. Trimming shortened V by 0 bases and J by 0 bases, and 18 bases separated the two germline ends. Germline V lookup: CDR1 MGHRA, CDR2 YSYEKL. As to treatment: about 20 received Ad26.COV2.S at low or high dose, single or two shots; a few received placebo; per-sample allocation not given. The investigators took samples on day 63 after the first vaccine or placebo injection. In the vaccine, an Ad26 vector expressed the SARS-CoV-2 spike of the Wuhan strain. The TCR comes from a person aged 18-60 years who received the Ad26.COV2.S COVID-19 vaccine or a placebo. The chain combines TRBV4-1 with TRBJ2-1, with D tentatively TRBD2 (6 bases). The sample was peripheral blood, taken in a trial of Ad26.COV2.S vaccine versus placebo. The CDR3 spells CASSQDHGDWVSSYNEQFF. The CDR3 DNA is TGCGCCAGCAGCCAAGATCATGGGGACTGGGTATCCTCCTACAATGAGCAGTTCTTC.